This is a list of T cell receptor beta chains from one sample in a study of blood T cell repertoires in COVID-19. TCRdb's table, derived via immunoSEQ multiplex PCR, lists solely in-frame clones and lacks some. Among 130,000 or so clones, roughly 78% were seen once, and the ten largest hold about a sixth. Sequencing was carried out using peripheral blood. The receptors were gathered from a man aged 55-75 years with active or convalescent COVID-19. The CDR3 runs from the conserved cysteine through the conserved F or W. The D gene is left open where the match is weak. The size entry is marked missing in some rows and otherwise reads once, few, many or a size class.

clone size,CDR3 length,D gene,V gene,J gene,CDR3 protein,CDR3 DNA
once,18,TRBD2,TRBV24-1,TRBJ2-1,CATSDGPLAGSSYNEQFF,TGTGCCACCAGTGATGGGCCTCTAGCGGGTAGTTCCTACAATGAGCAGTTCTTC
NA,16,TRBD2,TRBV9,TRBJ2-1,CASSVGAGGPYNEQFF,TGTGCCAGCAGCGTAGGAGCGGGAGGACCTTACAATGAGCAGTTCTTC
NA,14,NA,TRBV6-5,TRBJ1-6,CASSYKGSNSPLHF,TGTGCCAGCAGTTACAAGGGGTCTAATTCACCCCTCCACTTT
many,13,NA,TRBV4-1,TRBJ1-1,CASSQLYATEAFF,TGCGCCAGCAGCCAACTCTATGCGACTGAAGCTTTCTTT
NA,15,NA,TRBV4-1,TRBJ2-5,CASSQDSGGQETQYF,TGCGCCAGCAGCCAAGATTCCGGCGGCCAAGAGACCCAGTACTTC
NA,13,NA,TRBV5-1,TRBJ2-7,CASSINTGSEQYF,TGCGCCAGCAGCATAAATACAGGGTCCGAGCAGTACTTC
NA,16,TRBD2,TRBV18,TRBJ2-3,CASSPGTSGIPDTQYF,TGTGCCAGCTCACCTGGGACTAGCGGGATTCCAGATACGCAGTATTTT
NA,14,NA,TRBV7-3,TRBJ2-5,CASSLGGIQETQYF,TGTGCCAGCAGCTTAGGCGGTATTCAAGAGACCCAGTACTTC
NA,18,NA,TRBV28,TRBJ2-4,CASSLSETDPRAKNIQYF,TGTGCCAGCAGTTTATCGGAGACAGACCCCCGGGCCAAAAACATTCAGTACTTC
NA,16,TRBD2,TRBV23-1,TRBJ2-1,CASNTPTSGRDNEQFF,TGCGCCAGCAACACACCTACTAGCGGGAGGGACAATGAGCAGTTCTTC